This passage covers 13 T cell receptor beta chains from one sample sequenced in a study of graft-versus-host responses after intestinal transplantation. Sequencing was performed with immunoSEQ multiplex PCR; in TCRdb, only in-frame clones are kept and a portion is missing. Altogether around 100,000 clones are present, approximately 84% being singletons, with the ten largest covering about 0.9%. The antigens these receptors bind are not known. The sample here was unstimulated CD4+ T cells sorted from spleen or lymph node cells, taken before intestinal transplant. The receptor source for this set is a human donor who received an intestinal transplant.

The gene calls are TRBV19 and TRBJ2-2; TRBD2 agrees at 8 bases. Germline loops: CDR1 LNHDA, CDR2 SQIVND (reference sequence). This CDR3 region has 15 residues. Trimming at V came to 5 bases and at J to 5 bases, leaving 7 bases not matched to a gene. For the CDR3, the DNA is TGTGCCAGTAGTCCGCTTGGCGGGAGGACCGGGGAGCTGTTTTTT. Translation: CASSPLGGRTGELFF.

The V gene is TRBV10-1, the J gene TRBJ2-2; D is uncertain. This CDR3 region has 13 residues. V was pared by 4 bases and J by 3 bases, with 6 bases between. Germline CDR1 is WNHNN and CDR2 is SYGVQD (reference sequence). The CDR3 nucleotides read TGCGCCAGCAGTGGCAGATACACCGGGGAGCTGTTTTTT. Translation gives CASSGRYTGELFF.

This clone was counted between two and nine times. The V call is TRBV4-2, the J call TRBJ1-5; TRBD1 is a possible D gene (5 bases). CDR1 and CDR2 from the germline V gene are LGHNA and YNFKEQ. Trimming removed 0 bases at V and 5 bases at J, with 17 bases between. The CDR3 spans 17 residues. CDR3 in amino acids: CASSQESGSGVHQPQHF. CDR3 sequence (DNA): TGTGCCAGCAGCCAAGAGTCCGGTTCGGGGGTGCATCAGCCCCAGCATTTT.

This chain connects TRBV7-9 to TRBJ2-3, with D hard to call. Germline loops: CDR1 SEHNR, CDR2 FQNEAQ (reference sequence). V was cut by 7 bases and J by 2 bases, with 16 bases left in between. The length of the CDR3 is 15 residues. The CDR3 bases are TGTGCCAGCACCCCAGGCCGGCCGTTCACAGATACGCAGTATTTT. Its translation: CASTPGRPFTDTQYF.

The J gene is TRBJ2-1, the V gene TRBV11-1, with unresolved D. Germline V gene lookup returns CDR1 SGHAT and CDR2 FQDESV (reference sequence). V gave up 1 base and J gave up 9 bases, with 7 bases separating them. The CDR3 contains 12 residues. The CDR3 DNA is TGTGCCAGCAGCTTAGACGTGGGTGAGCAGTTCTTC. Protein sequence: CASSLDVGEQFF.

This rearrangement joins TRBV4-1 to TRBJ2-7; 9 nucleotides line up with TRBD1. This CDR3 spans 14 amino acids. Losses at the gene ends were 4 bases for V and 6 bases for J; bases not matched to a gene: 7. Per germline, CDR1 MGHRA and CDR2 YSYEKL. CDR3 sequence reads: CASSPGTGTTEQYF. In DNA form, the CDR3 reads TGCGCCAGCAGCCCCGGGACAGGGACGACCGAGCAGTACTTC.

The V call is TRBV2, the J call TRBJ2-3; 11 bases are a match to TRBD2. This CDR3 has 15 amino acids. J lost 3 bases, V lost 10 bases, and 9 bases had no gene match. Germline V gene sequence: CDR1 SNHLY, CDR2 FYNNEI. The CDR3 loop reads CAIQALAGGTDTQYF. DNA of the CDR3: TGTGCCATCCAAGCCCTAGCGGGGGGAACAGATACGCAGTATTTT. Combining the CDR3 with reference TRBV2 and TRBJ2-3 gives the whole variable domain EPEVTQTPSHQVTQMGQEVILRCVPISNHLYFYWYRQILGQKVEFLVSFYNNEISEKSEIFDDQFSVERPDGSNFTLKIRSTKLEDSAMYFCAIQALAGGTDTQYFGPGTRLTVL.

J is TRBJ1-2 and V is TRBV6-1, with no clear D. The CDR3 spans 12 residues. V gave up 8 bases and J gave up 8 bases, with 15 bases separating them. Germline V CDR1 and CDR2: MNHNS, SASEGT. CDR3 region: CASRHGEGGYTF. The DNA of the CDR3 is TGTGCCAGCCGACACGGCGAGGGCGGCTACACCTTC.

The rearrangement links TRBV7-3 to TRBJ1-5; no firm D call. Trimming removed 3 bases at V and 4 bases at J, with 4 bases between. Germline loops: CDR1 SGHTA, CDR2 FQGTGA. This CDR3 contains 12 residues. The CDR3 loop reads CASSLTNQPQHF. CDR3 coding DNA: TGTGCCAGCAGCTTGACAAATCAGCCCCAGCATTTT.

This clone was observed a handful of times. V and J are TRBV5-1 and TRBJ1-3; weak D call: TRBD1 (5 bases). Germline V gene sequence: CDR1 SGHRS, CDR2 YFSETQ. The CDR3 runs 14 residues. V dropped 3 bases and J dropped 4 bases, with 11 bases sitting between them. The chain's CDR3 is CASSSGTPGNTIYF. As DNA, the CDR3 is TGCGCCAGCAGCTCGGGGACGCCCGGAAACACCATATATTTT.

This chain connects TRBV7-3 to TRBJ2-7, with D perhaps matching TRBD2 (6 bases). The CDR3 length is 15 residues. Between the trimmed V and J ends, which lost 2 bases and 2 bases, there was a span of 13 bases. Per germline, CDR1 SGHTA and CDR2 FQGTGA. This CDR3 is CASSLGAGPAYEQYF. The CDR3 DNA reads TGTGCCAGCAGCTTAGGGGCGGGGCCTGCCTACGAGCAGTACTTC.

The chain uses TRBV6-5 and TRBJ1-2; perhaps TRBD1 as D (5 bases). This CDR3 has 13 amino acids. Germline lookup yields CDR1 MNHEY and CDR2 SVGAGI. V dropped 5 bases and J dropped 4 bases, with 11 bases sitting between them. CDR3 DNA: TGTGCCAGCAGTGAGGGACGGCGCTATGGCTACACCTTC. Protein sequence: CASSEGRRYGYTF.

For the CDR3, the DNA is TGTGCCAGCAGTGCCAGGGGAGGGGAGACCCAGTACTTC. Protein product: CASSARGGETQYF. The chain has TRBV6-5 and TRBJ2-5, with a tentative D call TRBD2 (7 bases). Germline V lookup: CDR1 MNHEY, CDR2 SVGAGI. This CDR3 contains 13 residues. V lost 5 bases and J lost 5, with 12 bases in between.